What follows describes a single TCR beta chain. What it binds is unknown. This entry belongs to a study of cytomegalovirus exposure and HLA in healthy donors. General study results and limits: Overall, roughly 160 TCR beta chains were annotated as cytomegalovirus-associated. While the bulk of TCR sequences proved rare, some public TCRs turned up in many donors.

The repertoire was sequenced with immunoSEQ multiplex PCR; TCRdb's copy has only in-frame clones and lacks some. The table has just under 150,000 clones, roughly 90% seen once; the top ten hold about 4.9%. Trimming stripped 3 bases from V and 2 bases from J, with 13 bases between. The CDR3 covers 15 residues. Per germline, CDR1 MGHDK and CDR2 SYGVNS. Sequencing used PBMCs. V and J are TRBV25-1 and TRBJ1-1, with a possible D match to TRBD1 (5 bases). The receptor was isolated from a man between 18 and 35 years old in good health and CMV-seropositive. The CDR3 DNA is TGTGCCAGCAGTGATCACAGACAGATTAACACTGAAGCTTTCTTT. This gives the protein CASSDHRQINTEAFF.